This T cell receptor beta chain came from a study of cytomegalovirus exposure and HLA in healthy donors. Background on the study: Genotyping showed 81% of a few hundred donors falling in the Caucasian-associated ancestry cluster. Findings of the study overall: The authors enumerated roughly 160 TCR beta chains as linked to cytomegalovirus. HLA allele associations emerged for roughly 17,000 TCR beta sequences in a later analysis, at 0.05 false discovery rate. Of the V segments, some could not be distinguished, including TRBV6-2 and TRBV6-3, and were excluded.

CDR3 size: 14 residues. V lost 3 bases and J lost 5, with 14 bases in between. Germline V gene data show CDR1 as SGHDT and CDR2 as YYEEEE. Note on this clone: Antigen unknown.

60 Vbeta and 13 Jbeta primers were used in PCR. Sequenced by immunoSEQ multiplex PCR; TCRdb stores in-frame clones only, minus some. The data show about 150,000 clones, roughly 78% seen once. The clonotype was recovered from a man in his fifties in good health and CMV-seropositive. The chain links TRBV5-6 to TRBJ1-1; D is ambiguous. Sequencing was done on a sample of PBMCs. In DNA form, the CDR3 reads TGTGCCAGCAGCTGGGTGTGGGCCCCTACTGAAGCTTTCTTT. It is translated as CASSWVWAPTEAFF.